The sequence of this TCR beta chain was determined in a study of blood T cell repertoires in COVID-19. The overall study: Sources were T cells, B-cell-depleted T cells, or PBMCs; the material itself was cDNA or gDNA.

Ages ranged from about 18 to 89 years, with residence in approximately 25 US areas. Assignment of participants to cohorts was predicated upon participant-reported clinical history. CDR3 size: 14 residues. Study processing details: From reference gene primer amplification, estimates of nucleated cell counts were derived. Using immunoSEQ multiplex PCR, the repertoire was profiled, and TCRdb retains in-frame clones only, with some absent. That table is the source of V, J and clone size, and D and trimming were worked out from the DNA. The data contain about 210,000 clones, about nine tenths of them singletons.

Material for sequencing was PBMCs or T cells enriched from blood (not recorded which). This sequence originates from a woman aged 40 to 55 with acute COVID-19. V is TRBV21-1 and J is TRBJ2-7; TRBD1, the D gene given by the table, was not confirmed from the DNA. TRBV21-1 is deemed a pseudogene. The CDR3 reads CASSRRDRGYEQYV. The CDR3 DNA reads TGTGCCAGCAGCCGCCGGGACAGGGGCTACGAGCAGTACGTC.